This T cell receptor (beta chain) was recovered during a study of OX40 agonist ivuxolimab in advanced cancers. Method: immunoSEQ multiplex PCR; TCRdb's copy keeps in-frame clones and lacks some. In the table there are around 66,000 clones, more than 65% of which are singletons. The CDR3 has 14 amino acids. Germline V lookup: CDR1 SGDLS, CDR2 YYNGEE. Trimming left V 4 bases short and J 3 bases short, with 13 bases between. The receptor comes from an adult with an advanced solid tumor such as melanoma, head and neck, liver or kidney cancer. V and J are TRBV9 and TRBJ1-2; a possible D gene is TRBD1 (6 bases). Sequencing was performed on CD4+ or CD8+ T cells sorted from blood, taken in a trial of the OX40 agonist ivuxolimab. The CDR3 nucleotides are TGTGCCAGCAGCCGCGGACAGCTGGACTATGGCTACACCTTC. Amino acids: CASSRGQLDYGYTF.